The T cell receptor (beta chain) described here comes from a study of cytotoxic CD8 clonotypes in ibrutinib-treated CLL. With sequencing, the targeted depth ranged from 1 in 200,000 to 1 in 1 million T cells. TCRdb's copy holds only in-frame clones and misses some; the assay was immunoSEQ multiplex PCR. The sample has over 25,000 clones; 60% to 85% are singletons. Frozen PBMC stocks contributed 2 to 2.5 micrograms of genomic DNA to the TCR beta libraries. V lost 0 bases, J lost 1 base, and 3 bases stayed unmatched. CDR1 is MNHEY and CDR2 is SMNVEV in the germline V gene (reference sequence). The CDR3 is 18 amino acids.

J is TRBJ2-3 and V is TRBV27, with 14 bases matching TRBD2. Sequencing used PBMCs, obtained after 36 months of ibrutinib treatment. The sequence came from a human donor with chronic lymphocytic leukemia. This CDR3 reads CASSLSWGLAGGTDTQYF. The CDR3, as DNA: TGTGCCAGCAGTTTATCGTGGGGACTAGCGGGGGGCACAGATACGCAGTATTTT.